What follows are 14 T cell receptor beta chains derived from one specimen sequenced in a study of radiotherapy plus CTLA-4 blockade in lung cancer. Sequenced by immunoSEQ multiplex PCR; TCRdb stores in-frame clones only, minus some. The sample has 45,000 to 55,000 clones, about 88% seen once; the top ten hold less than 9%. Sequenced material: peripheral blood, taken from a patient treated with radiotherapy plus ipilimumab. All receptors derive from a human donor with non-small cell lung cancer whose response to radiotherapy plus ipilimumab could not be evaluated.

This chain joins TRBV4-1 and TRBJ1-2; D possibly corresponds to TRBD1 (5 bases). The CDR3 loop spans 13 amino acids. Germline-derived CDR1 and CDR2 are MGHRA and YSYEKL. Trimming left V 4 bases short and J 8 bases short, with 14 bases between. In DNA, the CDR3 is TGCGCCAGCAGCCCCTCTGGCAGGGCCGGCTACACCTTC. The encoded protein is CASSPSGRAGYTF.

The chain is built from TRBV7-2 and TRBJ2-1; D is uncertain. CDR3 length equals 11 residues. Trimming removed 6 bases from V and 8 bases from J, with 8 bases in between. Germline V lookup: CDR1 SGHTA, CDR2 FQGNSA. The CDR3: CASSYIHEQFF. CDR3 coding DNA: TGTGCCAGCAGTTATATCCATGAGCAGTTCTTC. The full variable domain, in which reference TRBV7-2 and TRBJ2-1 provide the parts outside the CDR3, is GAGVSQSPSNKVTEKGKDVELRCDPISGHTALYWYRQSLGQGLEFLIYFQGNSAPDKSGLPSDRFSAERTGGSVSTLTIQRTQQEDSAVYLCASSYIHEQFFGPGTRLTVL.

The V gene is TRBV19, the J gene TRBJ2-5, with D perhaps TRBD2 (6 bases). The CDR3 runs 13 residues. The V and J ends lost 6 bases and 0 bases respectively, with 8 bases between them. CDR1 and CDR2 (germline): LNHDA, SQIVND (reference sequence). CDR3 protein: CASSRGNQETQYF. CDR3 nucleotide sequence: TGTGCCAGTAGCCGGGGGAACCAAGAGACCCAGTACTTC.

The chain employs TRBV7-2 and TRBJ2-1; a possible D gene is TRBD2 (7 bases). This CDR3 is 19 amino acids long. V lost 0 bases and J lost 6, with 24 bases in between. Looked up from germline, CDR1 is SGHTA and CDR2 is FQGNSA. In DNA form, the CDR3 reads TGTGCCAGCAGCTTAGCGCCTCTTTATTCCGGCGGGGGCACCAATGAGCAGTTCTTC. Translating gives CASSLAPLYSGGGTNEQFF.

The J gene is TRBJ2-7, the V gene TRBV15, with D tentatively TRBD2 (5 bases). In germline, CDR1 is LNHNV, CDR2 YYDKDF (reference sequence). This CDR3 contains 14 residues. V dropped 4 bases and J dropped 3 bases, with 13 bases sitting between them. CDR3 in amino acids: CATSTQRGFYEQYF. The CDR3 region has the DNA TGTGCCACCAGCACACAACGGGGTTTCTACGAGCAGTACTTC.

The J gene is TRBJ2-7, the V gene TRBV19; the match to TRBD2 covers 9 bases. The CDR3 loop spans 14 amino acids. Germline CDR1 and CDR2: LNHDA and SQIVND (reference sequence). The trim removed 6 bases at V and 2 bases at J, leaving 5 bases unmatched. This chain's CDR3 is CASSEGLAAYEQYF. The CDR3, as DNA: TGTGCCAGTAGCGAGGGACTAGCAGCCTACGAGCAGTACTTC.

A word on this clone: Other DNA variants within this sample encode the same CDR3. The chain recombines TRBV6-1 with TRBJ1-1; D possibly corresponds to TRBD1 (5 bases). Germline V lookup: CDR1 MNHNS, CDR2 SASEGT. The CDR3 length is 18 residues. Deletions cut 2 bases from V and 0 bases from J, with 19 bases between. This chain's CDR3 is CASSEFGGWRGLNTEAFF. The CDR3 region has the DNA TGTGCCAGCAGTGAATTCGGGGGATGGCGGGGCCTGAACACTGAAGCTTTCTTT.

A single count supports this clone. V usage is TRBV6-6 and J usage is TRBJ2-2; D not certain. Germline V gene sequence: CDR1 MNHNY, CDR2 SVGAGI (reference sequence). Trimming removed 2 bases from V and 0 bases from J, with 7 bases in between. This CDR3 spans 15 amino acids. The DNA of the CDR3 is TGTGCCAGCAGTTACGGGCAGACGAACACCGGGGAGCTGTTTTTT. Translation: CASSYGQTNTGELFF.

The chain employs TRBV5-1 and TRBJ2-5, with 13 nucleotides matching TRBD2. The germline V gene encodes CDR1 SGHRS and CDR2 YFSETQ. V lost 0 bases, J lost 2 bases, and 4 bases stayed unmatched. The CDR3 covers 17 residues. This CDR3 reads CASSLGQLAGGQETQYF. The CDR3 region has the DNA TGCGCCAGCAGCTTGGGGCAACTAGCGGGAGGGCAAGAGACCCAGTACTTC.

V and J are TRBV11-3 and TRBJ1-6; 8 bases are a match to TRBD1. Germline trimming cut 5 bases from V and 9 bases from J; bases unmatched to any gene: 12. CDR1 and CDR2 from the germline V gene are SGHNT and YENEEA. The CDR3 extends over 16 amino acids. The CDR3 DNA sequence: TGTGCCAGCAGCACCTACCGGGCGACAGGGGTTTCACCCCTCCACTTT. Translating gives CASSTYRATGVSPLHF.

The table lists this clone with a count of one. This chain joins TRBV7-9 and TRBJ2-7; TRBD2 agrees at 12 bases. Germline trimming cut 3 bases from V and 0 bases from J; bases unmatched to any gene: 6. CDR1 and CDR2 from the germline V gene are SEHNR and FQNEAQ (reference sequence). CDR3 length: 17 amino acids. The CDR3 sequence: CASSFFLAGGSSYEQYF. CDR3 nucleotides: TGTGCCAGCAGCTTCTTCCTAGCGGGGGGGAGCTCCTACGAGCAGTACTTC. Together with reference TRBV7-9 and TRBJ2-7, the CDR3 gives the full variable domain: DTGVSQNPRHKITKRGQNVTFRCDPISEHNRLYWYRQTLGQGPEFLTYFQNEAQLEKSRLLSDRFSAERPKGSFSTLEIQRTEQGDSAMYLCASSFFLAGGSSYEQYFGPGTRLTVT.

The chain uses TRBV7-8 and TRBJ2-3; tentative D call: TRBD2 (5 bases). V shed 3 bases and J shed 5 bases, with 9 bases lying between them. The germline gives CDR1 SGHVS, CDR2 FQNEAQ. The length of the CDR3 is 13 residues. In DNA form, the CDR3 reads TGTGCCAGCAGCTTTTACGGGGAAGATACGCAGTATTTT. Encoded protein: CASSFYGEDTQYF.

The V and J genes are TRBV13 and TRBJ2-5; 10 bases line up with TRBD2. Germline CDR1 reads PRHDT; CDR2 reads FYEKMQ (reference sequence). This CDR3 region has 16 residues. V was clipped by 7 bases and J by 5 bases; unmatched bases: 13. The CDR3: CASTSSEREGGETQYF. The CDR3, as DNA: TGTGCCAGCACCTCATCGGAGCGGGAGGGGGGGGAGACCCAGTACTTC.

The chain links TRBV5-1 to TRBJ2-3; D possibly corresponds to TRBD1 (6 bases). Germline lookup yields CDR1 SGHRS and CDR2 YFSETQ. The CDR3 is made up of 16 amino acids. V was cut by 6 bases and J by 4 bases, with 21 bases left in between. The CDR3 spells CASTPASWGRPDTQYF. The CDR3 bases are TGCGCCAGCACCCCTGCTAGCTGGGGGCGCCCAGATACGCAGTATTTT.